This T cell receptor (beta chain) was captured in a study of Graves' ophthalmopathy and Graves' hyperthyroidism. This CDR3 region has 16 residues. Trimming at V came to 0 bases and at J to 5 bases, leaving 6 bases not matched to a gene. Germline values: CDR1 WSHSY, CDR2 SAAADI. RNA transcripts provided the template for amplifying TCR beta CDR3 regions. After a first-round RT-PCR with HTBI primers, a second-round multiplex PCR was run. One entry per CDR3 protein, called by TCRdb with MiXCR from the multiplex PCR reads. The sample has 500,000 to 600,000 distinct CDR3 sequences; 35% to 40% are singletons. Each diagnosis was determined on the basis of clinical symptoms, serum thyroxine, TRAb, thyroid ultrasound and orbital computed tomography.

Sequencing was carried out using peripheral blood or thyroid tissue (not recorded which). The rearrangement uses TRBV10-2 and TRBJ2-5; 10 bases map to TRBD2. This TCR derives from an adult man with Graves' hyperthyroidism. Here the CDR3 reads CASSESEREGDETQYF. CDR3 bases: TGCGCCAGCAGTGAGTCTGAGCGGGAGGGCGATGAGACCCAGTACTTC.